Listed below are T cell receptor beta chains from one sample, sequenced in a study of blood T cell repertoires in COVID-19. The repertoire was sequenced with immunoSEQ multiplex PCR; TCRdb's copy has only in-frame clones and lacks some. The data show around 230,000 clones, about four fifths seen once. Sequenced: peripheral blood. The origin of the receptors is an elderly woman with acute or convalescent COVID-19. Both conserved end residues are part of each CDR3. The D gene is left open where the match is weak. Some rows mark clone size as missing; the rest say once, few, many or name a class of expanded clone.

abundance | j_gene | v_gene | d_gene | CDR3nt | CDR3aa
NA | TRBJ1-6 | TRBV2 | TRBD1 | TGTGCCAGCAGCGTGGACAGGGACGGCTCACCCCTCCACTTT | CASSVDRDGSPLHF
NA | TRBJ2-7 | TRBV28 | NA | TGTGCCAGCAGTCTACAGGGTCGCGAGCAGTACTTC | CASSLQGREQYF
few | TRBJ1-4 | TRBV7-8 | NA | TGTGCCAGCAGCTTAGTACAGGGTCCGGGTCCTGGTAGGGAAAAACTGTTTTTT | CASSLVQGPGPGREKLFF
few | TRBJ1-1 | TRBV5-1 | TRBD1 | TGCGCCAGCAGCTTAGGACAGGGCTCCTTGAGGACTGAAGCTTTCTTT | CASSLGQGSLRTEAFF
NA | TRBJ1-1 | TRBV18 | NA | TGTGCCAGCTCACCCGGTGTGAACACTGAAGCTTTCTTT | CASSPGVNTEAFF
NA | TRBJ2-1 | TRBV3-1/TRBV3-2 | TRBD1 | TGTGCCAGCAGCCCAACAGGGGGCCGGGGCAATGAGCAGTTCTTC | CASSPTGGRGNEQFF
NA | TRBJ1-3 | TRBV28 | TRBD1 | TGTGCCAGCAGTTCCAGGGGGATACAATACGGGGGAAACACCATATATTTT | CASSSRGIQYGGNTIYF
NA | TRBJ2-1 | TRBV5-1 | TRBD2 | TGCGCCAGCAGCGCGGGGGGTACGACAACCCCGTACAATGAGCAGTTCTTC | CASSAGGTTTPYNEQFF
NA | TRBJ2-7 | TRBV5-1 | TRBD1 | TGCGCCAGCAGCTTCATTGTCTCGCGGACAGGGGGGTACGAGCAGTACTTC | CASSFIVSRTGGYEQYF
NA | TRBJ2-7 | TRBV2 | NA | TGTGCCAGCAGCCAACAGGTATACGAGCAGTACTTC | CASSQQVYEQYF
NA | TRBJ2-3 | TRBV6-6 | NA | TGTGCCAGCTGGGGGCTAGGCCGAGATACGCAGTATTTT | CASWGLGRDTQYF
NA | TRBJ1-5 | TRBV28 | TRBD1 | TGTGCCAGCAGTTTATGGACAGGGCTCGACAATCAGCCCCAGCATTTT | CASSLWTGLDNQPQHF
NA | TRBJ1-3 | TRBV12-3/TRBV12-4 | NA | TGTGCCAGCAGTCCAGACAGGAGAAACACCATATATTTT | CASSPDRRNTIYF
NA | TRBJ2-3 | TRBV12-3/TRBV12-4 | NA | TGTGCCAGCACCCTAAGTTCCACAGATACGCAGTATTTT | CASTLSSTDTQYF
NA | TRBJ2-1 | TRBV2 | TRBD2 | TGTGCCAGCATCGATGGTCGTCGGGGACTAGCGGGGGACAATGAGCAGTTCTTC | CASIDGRRGLAGDNEQFF
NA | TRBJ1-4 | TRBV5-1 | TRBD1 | TGCGCCAGCAGCTCCACTCCGGGACAGTATGAAAAACTGTTTTTT | CASSSTPGQYEKLFF
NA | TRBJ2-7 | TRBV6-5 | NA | TGTGCCAGCACAGGACAGTATGGCTACGAGCAGTACTTC | CASTGQYGYEQYF
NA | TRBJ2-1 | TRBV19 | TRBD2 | TGTGCCAGTAGTATGGGCGGGGGGGCGTATAGCACTGAGCAGTTCTTC | CASSMGGGAYSTEQFF
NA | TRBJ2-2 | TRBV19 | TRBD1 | TGTGCCAGTTTCGACAGGGGGTCGAACACCGGGGAGCTGTTTTTT | CASFDRGSNTGELFF
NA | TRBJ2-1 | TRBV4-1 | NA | TGCGCCAGCAGCCAAGACAGGGAAGGCTACAATGAGCAGTTCTTC | CASSQDREGYNEQFF
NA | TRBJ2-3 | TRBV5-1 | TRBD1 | TGCGCCAGCAGCTTGGAGGGACAGGGGGCAAATACGCAGTATTTT | CASSLEGQGANTQYF
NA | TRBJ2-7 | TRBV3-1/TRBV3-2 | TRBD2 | TGTGCCAGCAGCCCCGGGACTAGCGGGGGTCGGGAGCAGTACTTC | CASSPGTSGGREQYF
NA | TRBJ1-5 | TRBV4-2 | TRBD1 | TGTGCCAGCAGCCAAGCAGGGTGGACAGGGGTTACCGGCAATCAGCCCCAGCATTTT | CASSQAGWTGVTGNQPQHF